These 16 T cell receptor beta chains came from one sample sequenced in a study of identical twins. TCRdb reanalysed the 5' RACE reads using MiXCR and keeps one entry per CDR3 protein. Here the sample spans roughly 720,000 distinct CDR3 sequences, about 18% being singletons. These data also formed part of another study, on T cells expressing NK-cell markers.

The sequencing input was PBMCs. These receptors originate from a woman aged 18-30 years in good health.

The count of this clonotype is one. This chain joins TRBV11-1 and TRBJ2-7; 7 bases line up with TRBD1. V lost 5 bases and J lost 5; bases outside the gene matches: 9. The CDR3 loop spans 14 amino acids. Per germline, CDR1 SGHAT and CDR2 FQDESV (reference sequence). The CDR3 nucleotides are TGTGCCAGCAGCCGGGGACAGTTTGTTGACGAGCAGTACTTC. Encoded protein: CASSRGQFVDEQYF.

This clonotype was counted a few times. CDR3 coding DNA: TGTGCCAGCAGCTTCAGTTCCGGGACTACGTCTGAGCAGTTCTTC. This translates into CASSFSSGTTSEQFF. The chain has TRBV7-2 and TRBJ2-1; the match to TRBD2 covers 7 bases. This CDR3 region has 15 residues. V lost 3 bases to trimming and J lost 9 bases; unmatched junction nucleotides: 11. The germline V gene has CDR1 SGHTA and CDR2 FQGNSA.

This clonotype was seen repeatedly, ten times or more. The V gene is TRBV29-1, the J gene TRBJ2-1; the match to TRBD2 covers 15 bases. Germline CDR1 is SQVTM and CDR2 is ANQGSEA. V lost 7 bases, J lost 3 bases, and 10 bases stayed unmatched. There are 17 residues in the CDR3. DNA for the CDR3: TGCAGCGCCCAGGGACTAGCGGGGGGACACCGCTACAATGAGCAGTTCTTC. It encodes CSAQGLAGGHRYNEQFF.

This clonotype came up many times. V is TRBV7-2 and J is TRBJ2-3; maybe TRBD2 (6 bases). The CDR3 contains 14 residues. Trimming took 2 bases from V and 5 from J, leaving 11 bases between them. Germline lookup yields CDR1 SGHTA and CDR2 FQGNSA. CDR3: CASSLRTTRDTQYF. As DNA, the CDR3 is TGTGCCAGCAGCTTACGGACTACTCGAGATACGCAGTATTTT.

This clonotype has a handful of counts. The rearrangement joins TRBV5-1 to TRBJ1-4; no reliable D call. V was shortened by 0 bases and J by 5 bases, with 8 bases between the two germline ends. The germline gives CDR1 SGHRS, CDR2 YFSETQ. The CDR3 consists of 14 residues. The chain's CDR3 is CASSLGAGNEKLFF. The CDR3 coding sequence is TGCGCCAGCAGCTTGGGGGCAGGAAATGAAAAACTGTTTTTT.

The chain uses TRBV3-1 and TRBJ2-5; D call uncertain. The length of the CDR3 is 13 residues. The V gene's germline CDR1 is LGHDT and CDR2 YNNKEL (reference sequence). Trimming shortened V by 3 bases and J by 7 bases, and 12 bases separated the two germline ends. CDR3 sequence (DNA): TGTGCCAGCAGCCATGGAGCATCCGGGACCCAGTACTTC. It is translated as CASSHGASGTQYF.

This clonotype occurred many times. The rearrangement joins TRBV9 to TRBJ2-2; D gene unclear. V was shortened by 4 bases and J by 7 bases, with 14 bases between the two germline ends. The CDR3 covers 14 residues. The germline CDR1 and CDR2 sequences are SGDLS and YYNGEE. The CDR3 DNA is TGTGCCAGCAGCCCTCGCCACTCGTACGGGGAGCTGTTTTTT. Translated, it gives CASSPRHSYGELFF.

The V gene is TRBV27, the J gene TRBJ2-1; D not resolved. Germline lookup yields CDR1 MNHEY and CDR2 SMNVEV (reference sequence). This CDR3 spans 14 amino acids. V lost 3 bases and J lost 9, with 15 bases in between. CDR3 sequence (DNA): TGTGCCAGCAGTTTTAGTGAGTCCTCTTTTGAGCAGTTCTTC. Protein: CASSFSESSFEQFF.

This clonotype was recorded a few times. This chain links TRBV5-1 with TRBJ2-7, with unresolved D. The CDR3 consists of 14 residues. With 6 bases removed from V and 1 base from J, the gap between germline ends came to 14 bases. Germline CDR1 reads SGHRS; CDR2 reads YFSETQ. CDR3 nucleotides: TGCGCCAGCAAACTTCCCGGCAGATCCTACGAGCAGTACTTC. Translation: CASKLPGRSYEQYF.

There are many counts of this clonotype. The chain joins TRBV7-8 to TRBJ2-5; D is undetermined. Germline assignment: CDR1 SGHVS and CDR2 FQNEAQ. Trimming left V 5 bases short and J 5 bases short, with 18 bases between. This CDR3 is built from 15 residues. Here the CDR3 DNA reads TGTGCCAGCAGCCCAGAGACGGCTATCCGGGAGACCCAGTACTTC. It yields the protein CASSPETAIRETQYF.

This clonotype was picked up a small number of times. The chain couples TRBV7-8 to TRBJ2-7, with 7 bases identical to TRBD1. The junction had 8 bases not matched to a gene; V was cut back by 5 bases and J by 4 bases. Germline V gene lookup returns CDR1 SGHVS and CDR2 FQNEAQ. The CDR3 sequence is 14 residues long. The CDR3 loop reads CASSHTDRAYEQYF. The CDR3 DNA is TGTGCCAGCAGCCACACTGACAGGGCTTACGAGCAGTACTTC.

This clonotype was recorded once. The CDR3 sequence: CASSQEQGGAYNEQFF. The DNA of the CDR3 is TGCGCCAGCAGCCAAGAACAAGGGGGGGCCTACAATGAGCAGTTCTTC. The chain employs TRBV4-3 and TRBJ2-1, with D possibly matching TRBD2 (7 bases). This CDR3 has 16 amino acids. V lost 0 bases to trimming and J lost 2 bases, with 11 bases between them. Germline CDR1 is LGHNA and CDR2 is YSLEER.

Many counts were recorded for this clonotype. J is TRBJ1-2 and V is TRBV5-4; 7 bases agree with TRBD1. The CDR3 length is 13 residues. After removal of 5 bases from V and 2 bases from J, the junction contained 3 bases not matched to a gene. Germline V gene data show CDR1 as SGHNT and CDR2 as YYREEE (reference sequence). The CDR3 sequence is CASRAQGNYGYTF. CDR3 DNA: TGTGCCAGCAGGGCACAGGGGAACTATGGCTACACCTTC.

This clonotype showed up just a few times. The CDR3 here is CATSDEREGGNEQFF. CDR3 in DNA: TGTGCCACCAGTGATGAGCGGGAAGGGGGAAATGAGCAGTTCTTC. This chain joins TRBV24-1 and TRBJ2-1, with a tentative D call TRBD2 (7 bases). The germline V gene encodes CDR1 KGHDR and CDR2 SFDVKD. The CDR3 spans 15 residues. Trimming stripped 3 bases from V and 7 bases from J, with 15 bases between.

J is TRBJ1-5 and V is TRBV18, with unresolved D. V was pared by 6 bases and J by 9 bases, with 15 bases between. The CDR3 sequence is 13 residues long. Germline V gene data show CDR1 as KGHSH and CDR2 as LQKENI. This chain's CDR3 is CASSPDSSMPQHF. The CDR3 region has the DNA TGTGCCAGCTCGCCAGATTCCTCCATGCCCCAGCATTTT.

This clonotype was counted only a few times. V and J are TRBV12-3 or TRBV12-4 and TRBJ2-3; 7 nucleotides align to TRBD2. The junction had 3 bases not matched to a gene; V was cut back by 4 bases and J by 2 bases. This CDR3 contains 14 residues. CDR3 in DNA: TGTGCCAGCAGTTCAAGCGGGGACACAGATACGCAGTATTTT. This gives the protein CASSSSGDTDTQYF.